Reported below is one T cell receptor beta chain. The antigen is undetermined. Germline CDR1 is SGHTS and CDR2 is YDEGEE. V trimming: 6 bases; J trimming: 7 bases; junction bases outside the gene matches: 15. CDR3 length equals 16 residues. The data belong to a study of graft-versus-host responses after intestinal transplantation. Study at large: Multivisceral, liver-intestinal, or isolated intestinal grafts went to recipients. Recipients across the board were started on anti-thymocyte globulin induction, then kept on tacrolimus and steroids for about three years.

Here immunoSEQ multiplex PCR was the method, and the copy in TCRdb shows in-frame clones only, minus some. The repertoire holds over 100,000 clones, with roughly 91% as singletons. Findings of the study overall: Researchers found GvH clones in recipient marrow, and some showed up first in ileum or blood.

The sample in question was unstimulated CD4+ T cells sorted from spleen or lymph node cells, obtained before intestinal transplant. The TCR originated in a human donor who received an intestinal transplant. The chain has TRBV5-8 and TRBJ2-2; 7 positions match TRBD1. CDR3 in DNA: TGTGCCAGCACCCATGAGGGACAGCTTTGGATCGGGGAGCTGTTTTTT. Its protein product is CASTHEGQLWIGELFF.